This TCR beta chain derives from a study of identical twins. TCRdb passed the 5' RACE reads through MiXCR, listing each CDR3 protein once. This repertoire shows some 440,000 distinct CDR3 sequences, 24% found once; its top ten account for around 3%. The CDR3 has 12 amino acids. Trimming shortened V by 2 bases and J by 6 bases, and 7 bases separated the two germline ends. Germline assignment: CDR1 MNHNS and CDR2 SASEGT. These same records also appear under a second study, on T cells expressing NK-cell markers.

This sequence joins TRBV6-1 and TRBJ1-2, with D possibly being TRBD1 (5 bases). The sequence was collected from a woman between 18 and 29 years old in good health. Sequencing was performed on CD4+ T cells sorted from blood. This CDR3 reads CASSEIGDGYTF. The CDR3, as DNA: TGTGCCAGCAGTGAAATAGGGGATGGCTACACCTTC.